The clone carrying this TCR beta chain appeared a single time. Recovered status in Cohort 3 required two negative PCRs, clearance, or symptom resolution. The data stem from a study of blood T cell repertoires in COVID-19. Trimming stripped 3 bases from V and 0 bases from J, with 13 bases between. Germline V gives CDR1 MDHEN, CDR2 SYDVKM. There are 16 residues in the CDR3. Sequencing used immunoSEQ multiplex PCR; TCRdb keeps in-frame clones, though not all of them. The table shows 150,000 or so clones, with about 79% occurring only once. The sequence was collected from a man between 50 and 59 years old who had recovered from COVID-19. The source material was PBMCs or T cells enriched from blood (not recorded which). J is TRBJ2-3 and V is TRBV28; a possible D gene is TRBD2 (7 bases). The CDR3 protein is CASSLGGGISTDTQYF. DNA of the CDR3: TGTGCCAGCAGTTTGGGAGGGGGAATTAGCACAGATACGCAGTATTTT.